This TCR beta chain was found in a study of Ad26.COV2.S vaccination and SARS-CoV-2 variants. Notes on the study in general: Similar non-spike TCR breadth was observed in recipients of vaccine and of placebo.

With regard to this clone: Antigen specificity is unknown.

The CDR3 is made up of 13 amino acids. Germline V CDR1 and CDR2: ENHRY, SYGVKD. V was shortened by 10 bases and J by 1 base, with 13 bases between the two germline ends. Generated by immunoSEQ multiplex PCR, the TCRdb table keeps only in-frame clones and is missing some. The table shows about 350,000 clones, with roughly 94% occurring only once. The chain uses TRBV10-3 and TRBJ1-1; D might be TRBD1 (5 bases). The material sequenced was peripheral blood, taken after recovery from COVID-19. The TCR originated in a human donor who had recovered from COVID-19. CDR3 sequence: CATGGGPNTEAFF. Here the CDR3 DNA reads TGTGCCACCGGGGGAGGCCCGAACACTGAAGCTTTCTTT.